A single TCR beta chain is shown here with its context. This entry is derived from a study of response to subunit inactivated influenza vaccine. The CDR3 has 15 amino acids. Trimming took off 6 bases at V and 5 bases at J, with 19 bases between the two ends. Per the germline V gene, CDR1 is LNHDA and CDR2 is SQIVND (reference sequence). One entry per CDR3 protein results from TCRdb running MiXCR on the RT-PCR reads. Here the sample spans over 650,000 distinct CDR3 sequences, about 18% being singletons. The chain combines TRBV19 with TRBJ2-5; possible D gene TRBD2, 6 bases. Source: PBMCs from blood, taken roughly 5 days after vaccination. The TCR originated in a man over 45 who received an inactivated influenza vaccine. In nucleotides, the CDR3 is TGTGCCAGTAGCGCCGGGACTGGAGGTTTCGAGACCCAGTACTTC. Translation gives CASSAGTGGFETQYF.